This T cell receptor beta chain was captured by sequencing in a study of OX40 agonist ivuxolimab in advanced cancers. Looking at the study overall: An agonistic human IgG2 monoclonal antibody against OX40 (CD134) was given. A diagnosis of hepatocellular carcinoma, melanoma, renal cell or head and neck cancer was present in dose-escalation patients. A mean age of 60 years, range roughly 23 to 79, was recorded, and roughly 83% were male.

The CDR3 runs to 15 residues. Germline CDR1 SEHNR, CDR2 FQNEAQ (reference sequence). V lost 3 bases to trimming and J lost 1 base; unmatched junction nucleotides: 6. Data came from immunoSEQ multiplex PCR; TCRdb stores just in-frame clones and leaves some out. The table lists 90,000 or so clones, 92% of them singletons. The source is an adult with an advanced solid tumor such as melanoma, head and neck, liver or kidney cancer. The chain links TRBV7-9 to TRBJ2-7; 7 nucleotides line up with TRBD1. The sequences come from CD4+ or CD8+ T cells sorted from blood, collected in a trial of the OX40 agonist ivuxolimab. The DNA of the CDR3 is TGTGCCAGCAGCTTCGGGGTACAGGGGTCCTACGAGCAGTACTTC. Translation gives CASSFGVQGSYEQYF. Complete variable domain (other parts from reference TRBV7-9 and TRBJ2-7): DTGVSQNPRHKITKRGQNVTFRCDPISEHNRLYWYRQTLGQGPEFLTYFQNEAQLEKSRLLSDRFSAERPKGSFSTLEIQRTEQGDSAMYLCASSFGVQGSYEQYFGPGTRLTVT.